This entry lists 8 T cell receptor beta chains sequenced from one sample in a study of cytomegalovirus exposure and HLA in healthy donors. Researchers ran the PCR with 60 Vbeta and 13 Jbeta primers. The table came from immunoSEQ multiplex PCR; TCRdb's copy has only in-frame clones and leaves some out. The sample lists some 150,000 clones; around 80% were seen once. Material: PBMCs. Receptors were obtained from a man younger than 45 in good health and CMV-seronegative.

The chain uses TRBV11-1 and TRBJ1-6, with TRBD1 identical over 8 bases. J was trimmed by 6 bases and V by 5 bases; bases with no gene match: 9. This CDR3 has 16 residues. CDR1 and CDR2 from the germline V gene are SGHAT and FQDESV (reference sequence). CDR3 DNA sequence: TGTGCCAGCAGCCCCAGACGGGACAGGAGTAATTCACCCCTCCACTTT. It is translated as CASSPRRDRSNSPLHF.

The sample holds one count of this clone. This sequence joins TRBV4-2 and TRBJ1-3; D remains unclear. The CDR3 extends over 15 amino acids. The V end was cut by 2 bases, the J end by 0 bases, with 8 bases between. Germline lookup yields CDR1 LGHNA and CDR2 YNFKEQ. The CDR3 reads CASSQRRASGNTIYF. The CDR3 DNA reads TGTGCCAGCAGCCAACGGAGAGCCTCTGGAAACACCATATATTTT.

The CDR3 protein is CASSFIGAAGGNTIYF. CDR3 DNA sequence: TGTGCCAGCAGTTTTATCGGCGCCGCGGGAGGAAACACCATATATTTT. The rearrangement joins TRBV28 to TRBJ1-3; D is unresolved. Trimming removed 3 bases from V and 4 bases from J, with 16 bases in between. CDR3 length: 16 residues. The germline V gene encodes CDR1 MDHEN and CDR2 SYDVKM.

V gene TRBV6-6 combines with J gene TRBJ2-6; D possibly corresponds to TRBD1 (6 bases). Germline CDR1 is MNHNY and CDR2 is SVGAGI (reference sequence). V lost 6 bases and J 0 bases, leaving 12 bases between the germline ends. This CDR3 region has 16 residues. DNA of the CDR3: TGTGCCAGCAGGTTTACAGGGAGCTCTGGGGCCAACGTCCTGACTTTC. Encoded protein: CASRFTGSSGANVLTF.

J is TRBJ2-7 and V is TRBV30, with 7 positions matching TRBD2. CDR1 is GTSNPN and CDR2 is SVGIG in the germline V gene (reference sequence). V shed 5 bases, J shed 1 base, and the junction held 5 bases outside the gene matches. The length of the CDR3 is 13 residues. The CDR3 DNA reads TGTGCCTGGGGGGGGAGGGGTTCCTACGAGCAGTACTTC. Protein: CAWGGRGSYEQYF.

The chain links TRBV6-1 to TRBJ2-1; no firm D call. CDR1 MNHNS and CDR2 SASEGT come from the germline V gene. The V end was cut by 7 bases, the J end by 4 bases, with 11 bases between. The CDR3 extends over 13 amino acids. The CDR3 nucleotides read TGTGCCAGCACCCAGGATTCGTACAATGAGCAGTTCTTC. Translated: CASTQDSYNEQFF.

On this clone itself: An end of the junction differs from the germline gene, which may be a read error. The J gene is TRBJ2-5, the V gene TRBV5-1; a possible D gene is TRBD1 (5 bases). The germline gives CDR1 SGHRS, CDR2 YFSETQ. The CDR3 extends over 14 amino acids. Here the CDR3 reads CASSMGRNQEAQYF. In nucleotides, the CDR3 is TGCGCCAGCAGCATGGGGCGGAACCAAGAGGCCCAGTACTTC.

This clone was found a few times. The chain carries TRBV29-1 and TRBJ1-2; D unresolved. V was trimmed by 5 bases and J by 4 bases, leaving 11 bases between them. The CDR3 is 12 amino acids. Per the germline V gene, CDR1 is SQVTM and CDR2 is ANQGSEA. CDR3 nucleotide sequence: TGCAGCGTTCCCGCGGTGAGCTATGGCTACACCTTC. Translated, it gives CSVPAVSYGYTF. The full variable domain, its missing parts supplied by reference TRBV29-1 and TRBJ1-2, is SAVISQKPSRDICQRGTSLTIQCQVDSQVTMMFWYRQQPGQSLTLIATANQGSEATYESGFVIDKFPISRPNLTFSTLTVSNMSPEDSSIYLCSVPAVSYGYTFGSGTRLTVV.